There are a few counts of the clone carrying this TCR beta chain. CDR1 and CDR2 from the germline V gene are MNHNS and SASEGT. With 6 bases removed from V and 1 base from J, the gap between germline ends came to 12 bases. The CDR3 runs to 14 residues. The record originates from a study of identical twins. Template switching (which added a universal primer site) was used, and cDNA carried unique molecular identifiers. TCRdb recomputed calls from the 5' RACE reads with MiXCR, one row per CDR3 protein. The sample shows roughly 250,000 distinct CDR3 sequences, about 7.3% of them seen only once. The sample was also linked to a second study, of yellow fever vaccine responses in identical twins. According to that study: Each twin's T cell response to the vaccine was reported to look partly convergent and partly personalized.

The J gene is TRBJ1-2, the V gene TRBV6-1; unclear D gene. This sequence was found in a woman aged 18-30 years in good health. Sequenced sample: memory (CD45RO+) T cells sorted from blood. CDR3 nucleotides: TGTGCCAGCAGCCGAAAAGGACTTAACTATGGCTACACCTTC. Its translation: CASSRKGLNYGYTF.